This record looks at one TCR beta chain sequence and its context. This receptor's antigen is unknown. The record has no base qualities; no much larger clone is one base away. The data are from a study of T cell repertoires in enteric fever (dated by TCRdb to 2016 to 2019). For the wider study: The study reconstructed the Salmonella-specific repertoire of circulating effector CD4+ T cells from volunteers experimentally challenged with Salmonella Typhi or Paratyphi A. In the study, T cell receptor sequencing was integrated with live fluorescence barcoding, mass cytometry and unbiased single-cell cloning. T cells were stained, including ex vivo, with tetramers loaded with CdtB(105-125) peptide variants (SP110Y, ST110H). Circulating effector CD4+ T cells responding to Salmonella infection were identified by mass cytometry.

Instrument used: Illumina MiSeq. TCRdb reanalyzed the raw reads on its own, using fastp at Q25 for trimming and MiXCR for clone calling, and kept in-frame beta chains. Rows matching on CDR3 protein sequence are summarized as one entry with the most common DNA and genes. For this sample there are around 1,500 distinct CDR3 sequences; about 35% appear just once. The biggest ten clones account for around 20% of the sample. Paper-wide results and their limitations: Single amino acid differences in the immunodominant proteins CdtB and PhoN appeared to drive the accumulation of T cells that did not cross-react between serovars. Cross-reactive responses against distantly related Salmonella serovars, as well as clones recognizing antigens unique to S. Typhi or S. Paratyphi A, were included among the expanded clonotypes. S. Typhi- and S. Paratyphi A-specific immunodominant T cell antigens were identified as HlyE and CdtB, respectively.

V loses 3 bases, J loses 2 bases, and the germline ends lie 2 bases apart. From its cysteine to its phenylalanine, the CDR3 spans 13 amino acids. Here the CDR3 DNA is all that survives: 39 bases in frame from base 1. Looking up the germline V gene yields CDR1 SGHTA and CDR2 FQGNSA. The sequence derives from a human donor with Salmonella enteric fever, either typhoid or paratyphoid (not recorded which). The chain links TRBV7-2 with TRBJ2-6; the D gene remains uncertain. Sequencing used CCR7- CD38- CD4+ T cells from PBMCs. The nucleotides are TGTGCCAGCAGCTTCGCTGGGGCCAACGTCCTGACTTTC. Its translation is CASSFAGANVLTF.